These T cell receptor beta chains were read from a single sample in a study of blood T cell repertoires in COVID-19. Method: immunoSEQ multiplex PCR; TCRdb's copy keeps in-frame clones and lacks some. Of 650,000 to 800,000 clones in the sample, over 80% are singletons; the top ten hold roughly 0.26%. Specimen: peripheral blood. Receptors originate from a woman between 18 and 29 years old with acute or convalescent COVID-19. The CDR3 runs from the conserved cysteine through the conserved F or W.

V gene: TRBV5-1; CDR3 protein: CASSRDRGLWNTEAFF
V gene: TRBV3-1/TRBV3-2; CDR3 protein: CASSPDNPGGYTIYF
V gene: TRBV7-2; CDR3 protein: CASSLTGSNEKLFF
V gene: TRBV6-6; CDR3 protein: CASSYTGGSAGELFF
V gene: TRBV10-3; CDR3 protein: CAISASDSTEAFF
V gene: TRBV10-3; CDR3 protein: CATTPRGGGNQPQHF
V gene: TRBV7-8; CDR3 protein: CASSLSGGKQYF
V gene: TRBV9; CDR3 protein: CASSGTYTEAFF
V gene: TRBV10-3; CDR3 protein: CAITAGWSYEQYF
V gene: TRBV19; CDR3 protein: CASSTVGGGRTEAFF
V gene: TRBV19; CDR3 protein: CASRGEGLPTNTGELFF
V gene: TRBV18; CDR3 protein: CASSSTLEGQGANEQFF
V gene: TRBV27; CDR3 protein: CASSSDGLYGYTF
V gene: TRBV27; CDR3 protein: CASRTAGTDTQYF
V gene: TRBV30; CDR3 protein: CAWSVATGRNTEAFF
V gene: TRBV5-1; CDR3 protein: CASSHRETQYF
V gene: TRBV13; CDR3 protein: CASSMSTYEQYF
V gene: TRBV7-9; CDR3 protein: CASSLIRGTGRSPLHF
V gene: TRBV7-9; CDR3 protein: CASSRPGSGANVLTF
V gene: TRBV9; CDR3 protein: CASSATGGNEKLFF
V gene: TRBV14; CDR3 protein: CASSQETGRLNFNQPQHF
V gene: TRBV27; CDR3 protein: CASSSSDRLAYYGYTF
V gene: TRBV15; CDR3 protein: CATSRPQAASITFF
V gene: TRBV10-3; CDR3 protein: CAISESELVQPQHF
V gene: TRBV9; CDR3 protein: CASSVSANGYTF
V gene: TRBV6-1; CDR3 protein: CACNRGPRDEKLFF
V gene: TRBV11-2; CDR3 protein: CASSLVGETYEQYF
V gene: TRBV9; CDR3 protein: CASSVNGGQGLDGYTF
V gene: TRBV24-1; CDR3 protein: CATSDPRGSGNTIYF
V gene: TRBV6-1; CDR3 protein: CASRPSGGPGELFF
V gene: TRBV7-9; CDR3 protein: CASLSTGVSSYEQYF
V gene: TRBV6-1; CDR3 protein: CASSEARGTHPGTQYF
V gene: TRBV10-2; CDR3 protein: CASSGVTYEQYF
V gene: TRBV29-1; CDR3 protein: CSVSGDYGYTF
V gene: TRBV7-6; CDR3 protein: CASSLENRGLSRSTEAFF
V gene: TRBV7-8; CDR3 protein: CASSLVEGTWNTEAFF
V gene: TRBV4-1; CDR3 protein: CASSHRDTEAFF